These T cell receptor beta chains were read from a single sample in a study of CD8 T cells in ankylosing spondylitis. TCRdb redid the calling of the 5' RACE reads with MiXCR, one entry per CDR3 protein. The sample lists 400,000 to 450,000 distinct CDR3 sequences, roughly 18% occurring once. The material sequenced was blood, either unsorted or a sorted T cell fraction (not recorded which). The receptors here all came from a male donor with ankylosing spondylitis. CDR3s leave out the opening cysteine and the closing phenylalanine or tryptophan. Each record gives: D gene, V gene, CDR3 protein. A D gene is named only where the DNA matches it firmly.

- TRBV6-1 ASSKRTEGAKF
- TRBV11-1 ASSLAGRLSYNEQF
- TRBV11-2 ASSLVSLPYNEQF
- TRBV4-2 ASSQSPETQY
- TRBV5-1 ASSPRADTEAF
- TRBV5-4 ASSEGPEAF
- TRBV10-3 AIAGTDRGKVTGANVLT
- TRBV7-2 ASSSTQGKGYNEQF
- TRBV4-1 ASSQLIGEQGTGELF
- TRBV7-2 ASSLRGKADNEQF
- TRBV29-1 SVGRPGDTGELF
- TRBV27 ASSLIYTVRRHNEQF
- TRBV19 ASSDRGTSNQPQH
TRBD1 TRBV20-1 SAEGQGLLAKNIQY
- TRBV27 ASSSRRLRREKLF
- TRBV7-8 ASSLDGTVTDTQY
TRBD2 TRBV3-1 ASGRGGVEQF
TRBD1 TRBV28 ANRGTDHGYT
- TRBV4-2 ASSQGRGGNTEAF
TRBD1 TRBV6-5 ASSYEGQSYNEQF
- TRBV6-1 ASTGARDEKLF
- TRBV6-2/TRBV6-3 ASRPNHRYSNTEAF
- TRBV5-1 ASSPGGATYEQY
- TRBV19 ASSMVGARETQY
TRBD1 TRBV5-1 ASSLIPGTANTEAF
TRBD1 TRBV5-1 ASSGIGTGPIPAF
- TRBV5-1 ASSLQEPTQETQY
- TRBV3-1 ASSQDVAPQF